Here is one T cell receptor (beta chain) with its context. What it recognizes is unknown. This record belongs to a study of tumor and adjacent non-tumor tissue in lung cancer. Study background: The cohort had about a dozen adenocarcinoma, a couple of squamous cell and 1 small cell patients. Study observations and caveats: Compared with tumor, normal lung showed significantly lower TCR diversity. Shorter survival was associated with higher TCR diversity in tumors. Top 100 clones took a larger repertoire share in normal lung.

TCRbeta libraries were built with three rounds of nested PCR, modified from ARM-PCR. A single record per CDR3 protein comes from TCRdb applying MiXCR to the multiplex PCR reads. The table records under 45,000 distinct CDR3 sequences, 60% of them present only once. From germline, CDR1 is SGHNT and CDR2 YYREEE (reference sequence). V was pared by 3 bases and J by 8 bases, with 21 bases between. This CDR3 contains 16 residues. No cell sorting was done before RNA was extracted from the tissue. Distant lung tissue was collected more than 3 cm away from the tumor edge. This rearrangement joins TRBV5-4 to TRBJ2-1; TRBD2 might be the D (5 bases). The source of this sequence is a man aged 50-59 years with non-small cell lung cancer. Sequenced: distant non-tumor lung tissue. CDR3 residues: CASSWESGGYLDEQFF. DNA for the CDR3: TGTGCCAGCAGCTGGGAGAGCGGAGGCTACCTTGATGAGCAGTTCTTC.